This entry lists 26 T cell receptor beta chains sequenced from one sample in a study of T cell clonotyping in hematopoietic cell transplantation. Clones were sequenced by immunoSEQ multiplex PCR, and TCRdb holds only the in-frame ones, with some missing. The table includes approximately 25,000 clones, about 94% detected once. Sequencing used peripheral blood mononuclear cells. All receptors derive from a man aged 45-60 years in good health. Some clones in this sample may be carry-over from other donors' samples.

The chain combines TRBV7-8 with TRBJ2-1, with TRBD2 identical over 9 bases. The CDR3 runs to 14 residues. Trimming cost V 7 bases and J 6 bases; bases outside gene matches: 7. The germline gives CDR1 SGHVS, CDR2 FQNEAQ. In nucleotides, the CDR3 is TGTGCCAGCAACGCGCGGGAGGGGACCAATGAGCAGTTCTTC. Translating it yields CASNAREGTNEQFF.

This clone occurred once. The chain is built from TRBV2 and TRBJ2-7, with no clear D. V was trimmed by 7 bases and J by 2 bases, leaving 15 bases between them. There are 14 residues in the CDR3. Germline assignment: CDR1 SNHLY and CDR2 FYNNEI. The DNA for the CDR3 is TGTGCCAGCACCTCGGGCCCAAGCACCTACGAGCAGTACTTC. Its protein is CASTSGPSTYEQYF.

The genes are TRBV5-1 and TRBJ2-5; D unclear. CDR1 is SGHRS, CDR2 YFSETQ, per germline. CDR3 length: 11 residues. Trimming took 1 base from V and 4 from J, leaving 2 bases between them. CDR3 nucleotides: TGCGCCAGCAGCTTGTTAGAGACCCAGTACTTC. Its protein is CASSLLETQYF.

This clone has a single count. This chain uses TRBV29-1 with TRBJ2-2; D is unclear. CDR1 and CDR2 from the germline V gene are SQVTM and ANQGSEA. The CDR3 is 15 residues long. V was trimmed by 0 bases and J by 4 bases, leaving 12 bases between them. CDR3 loop: CSVEDLETTTGELFF. CDR3 nucleotides: TGCAGCGTTGAAGATCTGGAGACAACCACCGGGGAGCTGTTTTTT.

This clone has a single count. This chain uses TRBV4-2 with TRBJ1-4; D unresolved. CDR3 length: 19 amino acids. In germline, CDR1 is LGHNA, CDR2 YNFKEQ. Deletions cut 0 bases from V and 0 bases from J, with 17 bases between. CDR3 sequence reads: CASSQESPRGGATNEKLFF. The CDR3 nucleotides read TGTGCCAGCAGCCAAGAATCCCCTCGCGGCGGCGCAACTAATGAAAAACTGTTTTTT.

The chain joins TRBV11-2 to TRBJ1-2; 9 nucleotides agree with TRBD1. Trimming removed 7 bases from V and 0 bases from J; junction bases left unmatched: 9. Germline CDR1 reads SGHAT; CDR2 reads FQNNGV. This CDR3 has 16 residues. This chain's CDR3 is CASTKGQGLANYGYTF. The CDR3 DNA is TGTGCCAGCACCAAGGGACAGGGCTTAGCTAACTATGGCTACACCTTC.

This chain uses TRBV6-6 with TRBJ2-7; 9 bases are a match to TRBD1. This CDR3 is 14 amino acids long. Germline CDR1 and CDR2: MNHNY and SVGAGI (reference sequence). Trimming at V came to 6 bases and at J to 3 bases, leaving 6 bases not matched to a gene. CDR3 DNA: TGTGCCAGCAGGATGGGACAGGGACTCTACGAGCAGTACTTC. Protein product: CASRMGQGLYEQYF.

The chain couples TRBV5-1 to TRBJ1-3; the match to TRBD1 covers 7 bases. J lost 4 bases, V lost 4 bases, and 5 bases had no gene match. Per the germline V gene, CDR1 is SGHRS and CDR2 is YFSETQ. The CDR3 contains 14 residues. CDR3 in amino acids: CASSTQGYGNTIYF. CDR3 nucleotide sequence: TGCGCCAGCAGCACACAGGGGTACGGAAACACCATATATTTT.

The V call is TRBV27, the J call TRBJ1-3; perhaps TRBD1 as D (6 bases). CDR1 MNHEY and CDR2 SMNVEV come from the germline V gene (reference sequence). The CDR3 length is 17 residues. V lost 5 bases and J lost 0, with 17 bases in between. The chain's CDR3 is CASSPLWGRSSGNTIYF. The CDR3 region has the DNA TGTGCCAGCAGTCCGCTCTGGGGGCGGAGCTCTGGAAACACCATATATTTT.

The chain carries TRBV29-1 and TRBJ2-3; 7 nucleotides align to TRBD1. CDR1 is SQVTM and CDR2 is ANQGSEA in the germline V gene. The CDR3 covers 12 residues. V trimming: 4 bases; J trimming: 4 bases; junction bases outside the gene matches: 2. In DNA form, the CDR3 reads TGCAGCGTTGGGACAGGTGCAGATACGCAGTATTTT. It is translated as CSVGTGADTQYF.

The rearrangement uses TRBV5-1 and TRBJ1-1, with 7 bases fitting TRBD1. Germline loops: CDR1 SGHRS, CDR2 YFSETQ. V lost 0 bases, J lost 1 base, and 9 bases stayed unmatched. The CDR3 runs 17 residues. This CDR3 is CASSLAAAGTANTEAFF. The DNA for the CDR3 is TGCGCCAGCAGCTTGGCGGCCGCGGGGACAGCGAACACTGAAGCTTTCTTT.

This chain joins TRBV7-2 and TRBJ2-7; D may be TRBD1 or TRBD2 (5 bases each). V dropped 1 base and J dropped 4 bases, with 17 bases sitting between them. Germline V CDR1 and CDR2: SGHTA, FQGNSA. The CDR3 spans 16 residues. CDR3 loop: CASSLEVGVRGYEQYF. CDR3 DNA sequence: TGTGCCAGCAGCTTAGAGGTGGGGGTAAGAGGTTACGAGCAGTACTTC.

This clone was detected only once. This chain links TRBV6-5 with TRBJ2-1; 7 bases are shared with TRBD2. The length of the CDR3 is 16 residues. Germline V gives CDR1 MNHEY, CDR2 SVGAGI. The V and J ends lost 4 bases and 0 bases, in that order; junction bases with no gene match: 6. This chain's CDR3 is CASSSHGTTSYNEQFF. The CDR3 coding sequence is TGTGCCAGCAGTTCCCACGGGACTACCTCCTACAATGAGCAGTTCTTC.

The chain employs TRBV6-5 and TRBJ1-1, with 10 bases matching TRBD1. This CDR3 contains 15 residues. After removal of 3 bases from V and 6 bases from J, the junction contained 7 bases not matched to a gene. Germline V gene data show CDR1 as MNHEY and CDR2 as SVGAGI. The CDR3 coding sequence is TGTGCCAGCAGTTATTCCGGGACAGGGGCCGCTGAAGCTTTCTTT. Protein product: CASSYSGTGAAEAFF.

J is TRBJ2-7 and V is TRBV28; 7 bases are a match to TRBD1. The J segment lost 2 bases and the V segment lost 4 bases, leaving 8 bases of the junction unmatched. CDR1 and CDR2 (germline): MDHEN, SYDVKM. This CDR3 comprises 15 residues. CDR3 bases: TGTGCCAGCAGTTCCCAGACAGGGATCCCCTACGAGCAGTACTTC. It specifies CASSSQTGIPYEQYF.

The gene calls are TRBV29-1 and TRBJ1-1, with D possibly TRBD1 on 6 matching bases. The CDR3 has 13 amino acids. The V gene lost 7 bases and the J gene lost 0 bases, with 12 bases spanning the gap. The V gene's germline CDR1 is SQVTM and CDR2 ANQGSEA. The CDR3 sequence is CSDQTGMNTEAFF. The CDR3 DNA follows: TGCAGCGACCAAACAGGGATGAACACTGAAGCTTTCTTT.

The rearrangement links TRBV11-3 to TRBJ2-3; D gene uncertain. Germline values: CDR1 SGHNT, CDR2 YENEEA. The length of the CDR3 is 13 residues. V was trimmed by 5 bases and J by 4 bases, leaving 10 bases between them. The CDR3 DNA sequence: TGTGCCAGCAGCACGAATAACGCAGATACGCAGTATTTT. Its protein is CASSTNNADTQYF.

V and J are TRBV7-2 and TRBJ1-5; 7 bases are a match to TRBD1. This CDR3 has 15 amino acids. CDR1 SGHTA and CDR2 FQGNSA come from the germline V gene. Losses at the gene ends were 1 base for V and 3 bases for J; bases not matched to a gene: 3. This CDR3 is CASSLDRGYNQPQHF. In DNA form, the CDR3 reads TGTGCCAGCAGCTTAGACAGGGGCTACAATCAGCCCCAGCATTTT.

This chain uses TRBV11-3 with TRBJ2-2; D gene ambiguous. Germline CDR1 SGHNT, CDR2 YENEEA. The CDR3 runs to 18 residues. V was pared by 3 bases and J by 4 bases, with 21 bases between. The CDR3: CASSLSRWGFMGTGELFF. DNA of the CDR3: TGTGCCAGCAGCTTGAGTCGTTGGGGTTTTATGGGCACCGGGGAGCTGTTTTTT.

V gene TRBV7-2 combines with J gene TRBJ1-4; D may be TRBD1 (6 bases). Trimming stripped 1 base from V and 8 bases from J, with 14 bases between. Germline loops: CDR1 SGHTA, CDR2 FQGNSA. The CDR3 consists of 15 residues. The CDR3 bases are TGTGCCAGCAGCTTAGGGGGGCACGTAGGAGAAAAACTGTTTTTT. Its protein is CASSLGGHVGEKLFF.

The V and J genes are TRBV10-3 and TRBJ1-1, with no clear D. The CDR3 covers 14 residues. The V and J ends lost 3 bases and 7 bases respectively, with 15 bases between them. Germline V gene lookup returns CDR1 ENHRY and CDR2 SYGVKD. CDR3 residues: CAISDPTAGREAFF. DNA for the CDR3: TGTGCCATCAGTGATCCCACAGCCGGACGTGAAGCTTTCTTT.

The rearrangement joins TRBV10-3 to TRBJ2-3; TRBD1 aligns across 9 bases. Per germline, CDR1 ENHRY and CDR2 SYGVKD. The CDR3 is 16 amino acids. V lost 0 bases and J lost 6; bases outside the gene matches: 7. The CDR3 here is CAISESPTGGEDTQYF. CDR3 DNA sequence: TGTGCCATCAGTGAGTCCCCGACAGGGGGTGAGGATACGCAGTATTTT.

This chain joins TRBV5-4 and TRBJ1-5, with D unclear. The germline V gene has CDR1 SGHNT and CDR2 YYREEE (reference sequence). The CDR3 contains 14 residues. V lost 0 bases to trimming and J lost 7 bases, with 11 bases between them. The CDR3 DNA reads TGTGCCAGCAGCTTGGAAGGGTCGGGGCAGCCCCAGCATTTT. It specifies CASSLEGSGQPQHF.

The V call is TRBV30, the J call TRBJ1-5, with TRBD1 as a possible D gene (5 bases). CDR1 GTSNPN and CDR2 SVGIG come from the germline V gene (reference sequence). Trimming took 0 bases from V and 2 from J, leaving 14 bases between them. This CDR3 is 16 amino acids long. The CDR3 protein is CAWSVARGIGNQPQHF. The CDR3 region has the DNA TGTGCCTGGAGTGTAGCCCGGGGGATTGGCAATCAGCCCCAGCATTTT.

Only one count was recorded for this clone. The CDR3: CTSSQDNPPSPEAFF. The CDR3 DNA follows: TGCACCAGCAGCCAAGATAACCCGCCGAGCCCTGAAGCTTTCTTT. The chain has TRBV1 and TRBJ1-1. TRBV1 is deemed a pseudogene. This CDR3 is 15 amino acids long.

The J gene is TRBJ2-7, the V gene TRBV6-5; the match to TRBD2 covers 7 bases. CDR1 is MNHEY, CDR2 SVGAGI, per germline. There are 14 residues in the CDR3. Germline trimming cut 0 bases from V and 6 bases from J; bases unmatched to any gene: 5. DNA of the CDR3: TGTGCCAGCAGTTACTCCGGGACTAAGGGCGAGCAGTACTTC. It translates to CASSYSGTKGEQYF.